This T cell receptor (beta chain) was observed in a study of blood T cell repertoires in COVID-19. Study-level background: Donors in the United States, Italy and Spain gave samples during acute or convalescent COVID-19.

The protocol was immunoSEQ multiplex PCR, while the TCRdb copy is restricted to in-frame clones and leaves out a portion. The sample comprises 140,000 to 150,000 clones, about four fifths of which are singletons, and roughly 8% rests with the top ten. In germline, CDR1 is MNHEY, CDR2 SMNVEV (reference sequence). The CDR3 has 15 residues. V shed 6 bases, J shed 4 bases, and the junction held 6 bases outside the gene matches. The sequence came from a human donor in a cohort sampled during active COVID-19. The chain uses TRBV27 and TRBJ2-1; 10 bases line up with TRBD2. Sequencing input: peripheral blood. DNA for the CDR3: TGTGCCAGCAGGGCTATAGCGGGAGGATACAATGAGCAGTTCTTC. Protein product: CASRAIAGGYNEQFF.